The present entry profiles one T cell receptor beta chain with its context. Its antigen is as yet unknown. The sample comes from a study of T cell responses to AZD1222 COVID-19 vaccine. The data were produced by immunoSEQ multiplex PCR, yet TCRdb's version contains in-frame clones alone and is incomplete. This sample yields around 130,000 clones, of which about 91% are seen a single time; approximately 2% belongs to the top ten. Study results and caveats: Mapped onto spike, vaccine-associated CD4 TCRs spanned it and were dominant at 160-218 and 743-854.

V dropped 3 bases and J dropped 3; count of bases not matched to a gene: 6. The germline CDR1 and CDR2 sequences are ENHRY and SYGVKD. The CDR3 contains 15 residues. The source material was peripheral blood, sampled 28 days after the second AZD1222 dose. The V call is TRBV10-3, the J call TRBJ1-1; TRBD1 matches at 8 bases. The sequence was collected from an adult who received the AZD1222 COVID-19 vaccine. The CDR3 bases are TGTGCCATCAGTGACTCGACAGGGGCGGACACTGAAGCTTTCTTT. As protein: CAISDSTGADTEAFF.